A single sample is the source of the 23 T cell receptor beta chains below, sequenced in a study of T cell repertoires in cytomegalovirus infection (dated by TCRdb to between 2018 and 2021). The antigens of these receptors remain unknown. The treatment or condition label, as the study defines it: in vitro stimulation with specific CMV peptide epitopes to enrich CMV-specific T cells. TCRdb records Illumina HiSeq 1500 as the sequencer. TCRdb itself trimmed the public reads at Q25 with fastp, ran MiXCR and retained productive beta chains. A single entry per CDR3 protein holds the most common genes and DNA from its merged rows. Within this sample are some 500,000 distinct CDR3 sequences, with around two fifths of them counted one time only. Of the sample, 48% is held by the ten largest clones. The sequencing used cultured PBMCs, collected from culture after CMV antigen stimulation. The origin of the receptors is a human donor in good health (CMV status not recorded). Some clones in this sample may be carry-over from other donors' samples.

This clonotype was seen more than once but under ten times. V usage is TRBV28 and J usage is TRBJ1-2, with TRBD1 as a possible D gene (6 bases). The CDR3 is made up of 14 amino acids. CDR1 is MDHEN, CDR2 SYDVKM, per germline. V was cut by 6 bases and J by 4 bases, with 15 bases left in between. CDR3 in DNA: TGTGCCAGCAGCCTCTTCGACAGGACCTATGGCTACACCTTC. Its protein product is CASSLFDRTYGYTF.

A single count supports this clonotype. This rearrangement joins TRBV7-2 to TRBJ2-1; D unclear. The germline gives CDR1 SGHTA, CDR2 FQGNSA. The CDR3 contains 14 residues. Trimming removed 4 bases from V and 7 bases from J, with 14 bases in between. As DNA, the CDR3 is TGTGCCAGCAGCTCGGGCCCCGCGAGGAATGAGCAGTTCTTC. Residues: CASSSGPARNEQFF.

The chain has TRBV4-3 and TRBJ2-5; D is ambiguous. Deletions cut 0 bases from V and 5 bases from J, with 13 bases between. The CDR3 is made up of 15 amino acids. Germline CDR1 LGHNA, CDR2 YSLEER. The DNA of the CDR3 is TGCGCCAGCAGCCAAGAATCGTCCACACGGGAGACCCAGTACTTC. As protein: CASSQESSTRETQYF.

This clonotype was found a few times. The V gene is TRBV19, the J gene TRBJ1-5, with 8 bases fitting TRBD1. Germline V CDR1 and CDR2: LNHDA, SQIVND (reference sequence). The CDR3 has 14 residues. V shed 5 bases, J shed 11 bases, and the junction held 11 bases outside the gene matches. For the CDR3, the DNA is TGTGCCAGTAGTCTGGGGACAGGACCCTACGCCCAGCATTTT. It yields the protein CASSLGTGPYAQHF.

The chain is built from TRBV12-3 or TRBV12-4 and TRBJ2-5, with a tentative D call TRBD2 (6 bases). Trimming left V 5 bases short and J 5 bases short, with 15 bases between. The CDR3 consists of 14 residues. DNA of the CDR3: TGTGCCAGCAGTCGAGGAGGAGCGGGCGAGACCCAGTACTTC. Protein sequence: CASSRGGAGETQYF.

This clonotype has just a few counts. This chain connects TRBV7-8 to TRBJ1-4, with a tentative D call TRBD1 (5 bases). The germline V gene has CDR1 SGHVS and CDR2 FQNEAQ. Trimming pared 1 base from V and 6 bases from J, leaving 15 bases between. The CDR3 totals 16 residues. In DNA, the CDR3 is TGTGCCAGCAGCTTAGTCTTCGGCAGGGAAGATGAAAAACTGTTTTTT. It translates to CASSLVFGREDEKLFF.

The chain employs TRBV7-2 and TRBJ1-1; 7 nucleotides agree with TRBD1. The CDR3 length is 14 residues. Germline V gives CDR1 SGHTA, CDR2 FQGNSA. The J segment lost 1 base and the V segment lost 5 bases, leaving 4 bases of the junction unmatched. CDR3 bases: TGTGCCAGCAGCGTCGGGACAGCGAACACTGAAGCTTTCTTT. It translates to CASSVGTANTEAFF.

This clonotype turned up a few times. The chain carries TRBV11-2 and TRBJ2-7; possibly TRBD2 for D (6 bases). The CDR3 extends over 14 amino acids. V lost 5 bases and J 9 bases, leaving 20 bases between the germline ends. From germline, CDR1 is SGHAT and CDR2 FQNNGV. The CDR3 loop reads CASSAPGGTRGQYF. In nucleotides, the CDR3 is TGTGCCAGCAGCGCCCCAGGCGGGACCCGAGGGCAGTACTTC.

The V and J genes are TRBV6-5 and TRBJ2-3; tentatively, D is TRBD2 (6 bases). The CDR3 is made up of 16 amino acids. Deletions cut 4 bases from V and 5 bases from J, with 19 bases between. Germline-derived CDR1 and CDR2 are MNHEY and SVGAGI. The CDR3 loop is CASSFLLGVGGDTQYF. In DNA, the CDR3 is TGTGCCAGCAGTTTTCTATTGGGAGTGGGGGGAGATACGCAGTATTTT.

The J gene is TRBJ2-3, the V gene TRBV5-1, with D uncertain. Germline CDR1 and CDR2: SGHRS and YFSETQ. V was pared by 0 bases and J by 9 bases, with 11 bases between. This CDR3 is built from 13 residues. CDR3 sequence (DNA): TGCGCCAGCAGCTTGGCCGTTCCCTACACGCAGTATTTT. Its protein is CASSLAVPYTQYF.

This sequence joins TRBV28 and TRBJ2-7, with TRBD1 matching over 8 bases. This CDR3 contains 14 residues. With 7 bases clipped from V and 3 bases from J, the junction kept 8 bases outside the gene matches. Looked up from germline, CDR1 is MDHEN and CDR2 is SYDVKM. DNA of the CDR3: TGTGCCAGCACCCGGACAGGGACCTTCTACGAGCAGTACTTC. Encoded protein: CASTRTGTFYEQYF.

This clonotype appeared a few times. The chain is built from TRBV7-8 and TRBJ1-2, with TRBD1 as a possible D gene (5 bases). Trimming removed 1 base from V and 3 bases from J, with 12 bases in between. Germline V gene data show CDR1 as SGHVS and CDR2 as FQNEAQ. The CDR3 covers 15 residues. The CDR3 loop reads CASSLETVGDYGYTF. CDR3 DNA sequence: TGTGCCAGCAGCTTAGAGACAGTTGGAGACTATGGCTACACCTTC.

This clonotype turned up a few times. This chain joins TRBV19 and TRBJ1-4, with D unclear. The CDR3 sequence is 13 residues long. Germline V lookup: CDR1 LNHDA, CDR2 SQIVND (reference sequence). The V end lost 6 bases, the J end lost 0 bases, and 5 bases lay between the germline ends. The CDR3 DNA reads as TGTGCCAGTAGACGAACAACTAATGAAAAACTGTTTTTT. This encodes CASRRTTNEKLFF.

Only a few counts were recorded for this clonotype. The chain recombines TRBV28 with TRBJ2-2; 8 bases line up with TRBD1. Germline CDR1 is MDHEN and CDR2 is SYDVKM. CDR3 size: 15 residues. With V trimmed by 5 bases and J by 7 bases, 9 bases remained unmatched. The chain's CDR3 is CASSPGQGSIGELFF. CDR3 nucleotides: TGTGCCAGCAGTCCAGGACAGGGTTCGATCGGGGAGCTGTTTTTT.

This clonotype was picked up a small number of times. CDR3 DNA: TGTGCCAGCAGCAAAACTAGCGGTAGCACAGATACGCAGTATTTT. It codes for CASSKTSGSTDTQYF. The chain links TRBV12-3 or TRBV12-4 to TRBJ2-3; 8 bases match TRBD2. The CDR3 consists of 15 residues. Trimming took 6 bases from V and 0 from J; bases not matched to a gene: 5.

The chain is built from TRBV5-5 and TRBJ2-5; D is possibly TRBD1 or TRBD2 (7 bases each). The CDR3 covers 17 residues. The V end was cut by 0 bases, the J end by 4 bases, with 19 bases between. Germline values: CDR1 SGHKS, CDR2 YYEKEE (reference sequence). CDR3 residues: CASSLAYRGAGGETQYF. In nucleotides, the CDR3 is TGTGCCAGCAGCTTGGCCTATCGGGGGGCAGGGGGAGAGACCCAGTACTTC.

V is TRBV27 and J is TRBJ1-1, with D perhaps TRBD1 (5 bases). Germline lookup yields CDR1 MNHEY and CDR2 SMNVEV (reference sequence). V was cut by 5 bases and J by 4 bases, with 11 bases left in between. CDR3 length: 13 amino acids. As DNA, the CDR3 is TGTGCCAGCAGTCATAGACAGTCCACTGAAGCTTTCTTT. Amino acid sequence: CASSHRQSTEAFF.

The gene calls are TRBV7-2 and TRBJ2-1; 10 nucleotides agree with TRBD2. This CDR3 region has 19 residues. Germline V gene data show CDR1 as SGHTA and CDR2 as FQGNSA. V dropped 3 bases and J dropped 2; count of bases not matched to a gene: 13. The CDR3, as DNA: TGTGCCAGCAGCTTCCTCGCTAGCGGGAGATTAAGGACCTACAATGAGCAGTTCTTC. The encoded protein is CASSFLASGRLRTYNEQFF.

This clonotype occurred a few times. The chain combines TRBV11-2 with TRBJ1-3; D might be TRBD1 (6 bases). The CDR3 has 15 amino acids. Germline-derived CDR1 and CDR2 are SGHAT and FQNNGV. V dropped 5 bases and J dropped 4 bases, with 15 bases sitting between them. CDR3 loop: CASSPGNRVGNTIYF. Written as DNA, the CDR3 is TGTGCCAGCAGCCCAGGGAACAGGGTCGGAAACACCATATATTTT.

This clonotype showed up just a few times. The chain recombines TRBV7-2 with TRBJ2-1, with TRBD2 identical over 9 bases. V shed 1 base and J 9 bases; nucleotides not matched to a gene: 4. This CDR3 contains 14 residues. CDR1 is SGHTA, CDR2 FQGNSA, per germline. CDR3 protein: CASSLGGLAFEQFF. In DNA form, the CDR3 reads TGTGCCAGCAGCTTAGGAGGACTAGCGTTTGAGCAGTTCTTC.

This rearrangement joins TRBV6-6 to TRBJ2-3; D gene unclear. Germline V gene sequence: CDR1 MNHNY, CDR2 SVGAGI (reference sequence). The CDR3 covers 12 residues. Trimming pared 7 bases from V and 4 bases from J, leaving 9 bases between. CDR3 sequence reads: CASNGLPDTQYF. In DNA form, the CDR3 reads TGTGCCAGCAACGGGCTCCCAGATACGCAGTATTTT.

This clonotype has a single count. The genes are TRBV6-2 or TRBV6-3 and TRBJ2-6; weak D call: TRBD1 (5 bases). The CDR3 is 17 residues long. Deletions cut 6 bases from V and 2 bases from J, with 17 bases between. In germline, CDR1 is MNHEY, CDR2 SVGEGT. The CDR3 sequence is CASRDILTKTGANVLTF. The CDR3 DNA reads as TGTGCCAGCAGGGACATCCTGACAAAGACTGGGGCCAACGTCCTGACTTTC.

CDR3 loop: CASSRGGGEKSPLHF. CDR3 sequence (DNA): TGTGCCAGCAGCCGAGGAGGGGGGGAGAAGTCACCCCTCCACTTT. The chain has TRBV7-6 and TRBJ1-6; D may be TRBD1 (6 bases). The germline gives CDR1 SGHVS, CDR2 FNYEAQ. This CDR3 has 15 residues. The V end was cut by 5 bases, the J end by 10 bases, with 18 bases between. Full variable domain (rest looked up from reference TRBV7-6 and TRBJ1-6): GAGVSQSPRYKVTKRGQDVALRCDPISGHVSLYWYRQALGQGPEFLTYFNYEAQQDKSGLPNDRFSAERPEGSISTLTIQRTEQRDSAMYRCASSRGGGEKSPLHFGNGTRLTVT.